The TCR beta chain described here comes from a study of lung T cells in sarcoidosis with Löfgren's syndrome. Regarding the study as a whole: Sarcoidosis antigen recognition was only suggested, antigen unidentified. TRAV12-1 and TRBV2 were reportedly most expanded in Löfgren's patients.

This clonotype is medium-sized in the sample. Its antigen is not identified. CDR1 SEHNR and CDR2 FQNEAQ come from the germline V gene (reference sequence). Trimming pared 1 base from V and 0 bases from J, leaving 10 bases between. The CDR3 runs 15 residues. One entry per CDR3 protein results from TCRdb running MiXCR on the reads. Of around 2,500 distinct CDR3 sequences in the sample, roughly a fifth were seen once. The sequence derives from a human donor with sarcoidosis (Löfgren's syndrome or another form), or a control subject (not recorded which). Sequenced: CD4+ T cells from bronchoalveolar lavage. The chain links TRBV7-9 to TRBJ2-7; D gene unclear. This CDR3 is CASSLGRQSSYEQYF. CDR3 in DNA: TGTGCCAGCAGCTTAGGAAGGCAGAGCTCCTACGAGCAGTACTTC.